The present entry profiles one TCR beta chain with its context. Antigen specificity is unknown. A second PCR of about 7 to 11 cycles used a sample-barcoded 5' primer and a J-beta primer mix. TCRdb used MiXCR to reprocess the 5' RACE reads, holding one entry per CDR3 protein. The table lists around 1.5 million distinct CDR3 sequences, about 40% of them singletons. The CDR3 covers 17 residues. Germline loops: CDR1 LGHDT, CDR2 YNNKEL (reference sequence). V shed 0 bases and J 3 bases; nucleotides not matched to a gene: 8. The data were taken from a study of blood T cells in healthy people across ages. Study-wide results and limits: Age brought a roughly linear fall in TCR beta diversity measured per million T cells.

Every donor contributed roughly 10 milliliters of peripheral blood by blood draw. Per sample, a minimum of 6 million PBMCs were isolated. The specimen was blood. This TCR came from a woman between 18 and 29 years old in good health. The chain links TRBV3-1 to TRBJ2-7; TRBD2 matches 10 bases. The CDR3 nucleotides are TGTGCCAGCAGCCAAGATCCGTTCCTAGCGGGGGACTACGAGCAGTACTTC. Translated, it gives CASSQDPFLAGDYEQYF.